This TCR beta chain is from a study of blood T cell repertoires in COVID-19. Whole-study context: Specimens from acute and convalescent COVID-19 originated in the United States, Italy and Spain. PBMCs, B-cell-depleted T cells, or T cells were the source of the cDNA or gDNA that made up the material.

Original handling: How many nucleated cells were present was estimated from reference gene primer amplification. Here immunoSEQ multiplex PCR was the method, and the copy in TCRdb shows in-frame clones only, minus some. The V and J calls and clone size were taken over from that table, and D and trimming were inferred from the DNA. The sample records a few hundred thousand clones, approximately 86% being singletons. Per germline, CDR1 MNHEY and CDR2 SVGAGI. The V and J ends lost 1 base and 6 bases, in that order; junction bases with no gene match: 8. The CDR3 runs to 16 residues. This chain joins TRBV6-5 and TRBJ2-7; the match to TRBD2 covers 11 bases. The sequence was obtained from a woman in her forties or fifties with active or convalescent COVID-19. Sequenced sample: peripheral blood. CDR3 DNA: TGTGCCAGCAGTTACTTACTAGCGGGAGTAGGCCTCGAGCAGTACTTC. This translates into CASSYLLAGVGLEQYF.